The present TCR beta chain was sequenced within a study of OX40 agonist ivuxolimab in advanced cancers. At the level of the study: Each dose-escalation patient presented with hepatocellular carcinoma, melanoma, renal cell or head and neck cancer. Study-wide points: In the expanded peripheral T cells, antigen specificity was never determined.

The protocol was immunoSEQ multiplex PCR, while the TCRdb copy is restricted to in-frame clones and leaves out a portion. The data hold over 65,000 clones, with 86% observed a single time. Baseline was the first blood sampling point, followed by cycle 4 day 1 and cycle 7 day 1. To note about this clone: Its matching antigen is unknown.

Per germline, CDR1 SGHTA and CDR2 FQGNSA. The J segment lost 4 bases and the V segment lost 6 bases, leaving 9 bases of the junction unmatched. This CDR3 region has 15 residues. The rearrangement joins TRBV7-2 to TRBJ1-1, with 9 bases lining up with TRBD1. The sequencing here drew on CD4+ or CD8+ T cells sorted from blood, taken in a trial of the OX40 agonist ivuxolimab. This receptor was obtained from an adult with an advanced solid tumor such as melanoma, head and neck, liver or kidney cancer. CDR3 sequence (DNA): TGTGCCAGCAGACCACAGGGGGCGCGGGGCACTGAAGCTTTCTTT. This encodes CASRPQGARGTEAFF.